The present entry profiles one T cell receptor beta chain with its context. Antigen specificity is unknown. The germline gives CDR1 MNHEY, CDR2 SMNVEV (reference sequence). V shed 5 bases and J 3 bases; nucleotides not matched to a gene: 6. The CDR3 extends over 15 amino acids. These data come from a study of CD8 T cells in Susac syndrome. Negative isolation yielded the CD8+ and CD4+ T cells, while FACS enriched the TEMRA cells. A quantity of about 0.5 to 1 ug RNA underwent reverse transcription using random hexamers. The TCR beta CDR3 was amplified by immunoSEQ multiplex PCR across 54 Vbeta, 13 Jbeta. TCRdb analysed the immunoSEQ multiplex PCR reads with MiXCR anew, one entry per CDR3 protein. The top ten hold roughly 0.4% of the sample, which has tens of thousands of distinct CDR3 sequences, approximately 96% seen once. Study-level findings and limits: In TEMRA cells and active patients, CD8+ clonal expansion in Susac reached its peak. About 16 Susac-specific public clones were found in total CD8+ repertoires and 5 or 6 in CD8+ TEMRA repertoires.

This sequence originates from a human donor with Susac syndrome. This chain connects TRBV27 to TRBJ2-2; 7 bases are shared with TRBD1. Sequenced input: CD8+ T cells from PBMCs. The CDR3 protein is CASSLGTAYTGELFF. CDR3 sequence (DNA): TGTGCCAGCAGTCTCGGGACAGCTTACACCGGGGAGCTGTTTTTT.